This T cell receptor beta chain was recovered during a study of shared clonotypes between healthy human individuals. Germline values: CDR1 MNHEY, CDR2 SMNVEV (reference sequence). The CDR3 length is 14 residues. V lost 7 bases, J lost 1 base, and 5 bases stayed unmatched. The method was immunoSEQ multiplex PCR; TCRdb's version includes in-frame clones alone and lacks a portion of them. Of 300,000 to 350,000 clones detected, around 67% appear once; the ten largest clones hold about 10%. The sequencing input was memory CD4+ T cells sorted from blood. This sample's subset: CD45RA-negative fraction. This chain joins TRBV27 and TRBJ2-7, with TRBD1 identical over 9 bases. This receptor was identified in a man aged 25 to 40 in good health. The CDR3 DNA reads TGTGCCAGCAAGGGGACAGGGACTTCCTACGAGCAGTACTTC. Amino acid sequence: CASKGTGTSYEQYF.